These 3 T cell receptor beta chains share one sample of origin, sequenced in a study of identical twins. TCRdb ran MiXCR on the 5' RACE reads and lists one entry per CDR3 protein. The sample holds just over 500,000 distinct CDR3 sequences, approximately 22% seen once. These sequences were also reported in another study, on T cells expressing NK-cell markers.

The material sequenced was CD4+ T cells sorted from blood. These receptors were obtained from a young woman in good health.

The chain is built from TRBV12-3 or TRBV12-4 and TRBJ1-2; TRBD1 matches 9 bases. The CDR3 sequence is 15 residues long. V gave up 5 bases and J gave up 6 bases; unmatched junction bases: 10. The chain's CDR3 is CASSGYRGLGNGYTF. The DNA for the CDR3 is TGTGCCAGCAGTGGATACAGGGGGCTAGGGAATGGCTACACCTTC.

The chain carries TRBV4-2 and TRBJ2-3, with 9 bases aligning to TRBD2. Trimming took 3 bases from V and 4 from J; bases not matched to a gene: 5. This CDR3 is 15 amino acids long. The germline V gene has CDR1 LGHNA and CDR2 YNFKEQ. This CDR3 reads CASSQEGGGADTQYF. Written as DNA, the CDR3 is TGTGCCAGCAGCCAGGAAGGCGGGGGGGCAGATACGCAGTATTTT.

This clonotype has more than one count but fewer than ten. V is TRBV6-2 or TRBV6-3 and J is TRBJ2-7, with 12 bases aligning to TRBD1. This CDR3 contains 15 residues. V gave up 6 bases and J gave up 4 bases; unmatched junction bases: 7. The germline CDR1 and CDR2 sequences are MNHEY and SVGEGT. In DNA form, the CDR3 reads TGTGCCAGCAGACTACCGGGACAGGGGGCTTACGAGCAGTACTTC. This codes for CASRLPGQGAYEQYF.